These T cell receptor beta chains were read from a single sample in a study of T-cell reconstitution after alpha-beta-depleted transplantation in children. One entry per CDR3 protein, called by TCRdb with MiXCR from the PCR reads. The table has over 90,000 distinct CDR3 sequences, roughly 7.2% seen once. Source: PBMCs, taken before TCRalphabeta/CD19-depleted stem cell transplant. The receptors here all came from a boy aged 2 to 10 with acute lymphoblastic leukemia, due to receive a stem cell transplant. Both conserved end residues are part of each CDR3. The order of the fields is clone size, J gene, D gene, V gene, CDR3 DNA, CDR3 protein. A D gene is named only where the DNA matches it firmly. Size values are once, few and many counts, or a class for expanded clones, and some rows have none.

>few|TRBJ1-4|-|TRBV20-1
TGCAGTGCTAGAGATCCCAAGAGGAGTGAAAAACTGTTTTTT
CSARDPKRSEKLFF
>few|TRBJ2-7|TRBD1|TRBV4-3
TGCGCCAGCAGCCAATTCGCAGGGGGAAACGAGCAGTACTTC
CASSQFAGGNEQYF
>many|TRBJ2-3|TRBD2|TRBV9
TGTGCCAGCAGCGCGTTAATTGCGGGGGGCCATAGGGATACGCAGTATTTT
CASSALIAGGHRDTQYF
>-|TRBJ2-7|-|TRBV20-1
TGCTGTGCTAGAGACCCGACAGAACCAAGCCCCTACGAGCAGTACTTC
CCARDPTEPSPYEQYF
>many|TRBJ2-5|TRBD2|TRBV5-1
TGCGCCAGCAGCTTGTTCGGAGGGCTAGCGGAAGAGACCCAGTACTTC
CASSLFGGLAEETQYF
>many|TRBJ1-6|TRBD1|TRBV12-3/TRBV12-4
TGTGCCAGCAGTTTGACGTACAGGGGAAACTCACCCCTCCACTTT
CASSLTYRGNSPLHF
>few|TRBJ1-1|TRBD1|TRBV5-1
TGCGCCAGCAGCGAAGTGGGACAGGGTGGCCCTGAAGCTTTCTTT
CASSEVGQGGPEAFF
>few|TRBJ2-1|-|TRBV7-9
TGTGCCAGCAGCCCCCTTACAGGGTCCAATGAGCAGTTCTTC
CASSPLTGSNEQFF
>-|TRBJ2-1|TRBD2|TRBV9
TGTGCCAGCAGCGTCTTTAGCGGGGCATCCGTTTACAATGAGCAGTTCTTC
CASSVFSGASVYNEQFF
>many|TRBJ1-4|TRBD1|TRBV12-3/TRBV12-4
TGTGCCAGCAGTCTGGACAGGCCCGAAAAACTGTTTTTT
CASSLDRPEKLFF
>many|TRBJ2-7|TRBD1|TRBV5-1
TGCGCCAGCAGCTACGGCCCCGGGACAGGGGGCGGGGGCGAGCAGTACTTC
CASSYGPGTGGGGEQYF
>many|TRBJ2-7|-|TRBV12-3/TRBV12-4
TGTGCCAGCAGTTCCGGGACCACCGGGAGCGAGCAGTACTTC
CASSSGTTGSEQYF
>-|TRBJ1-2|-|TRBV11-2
TGTGCCAGCAGCCAGGGAGAAGGTGGCTATGGCTACACCTTC
CASSQGEGGYGYTF
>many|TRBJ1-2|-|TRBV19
TGTGCCAGTAGTCCCGAAAGGGTTTGGGGCTACACCTTC
CASSPERVWGYTF
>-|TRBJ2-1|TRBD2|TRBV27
TGTGCCAGCAGTTTTACCCCATTGGCTAGCGGGTCCTACAATGAGCAGTTCTTC
CASSFTPLASGSYNEQFF
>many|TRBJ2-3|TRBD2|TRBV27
TGTGCCAGCAGTTTATCCCCTCCGACTAGCGGGGTGGGGGATACGCAGTATTTT
CASSLSPPTSGVGDTQYF
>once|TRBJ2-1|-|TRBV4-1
TGCGGCAGCAGGGACCTCGGCTCAGATGAGCAGTTCTTC
CGSRDLGSDEQFF
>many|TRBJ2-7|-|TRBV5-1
TGCGCCAGCAGCTTGGGAGGGGTTGGCCCCTACGAGCAGTACTTC
CASSLGGVGPYEQYF
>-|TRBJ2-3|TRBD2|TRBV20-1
TGCAGGCCGGGCGGGGGGCCCACAGATACGCAGTATTTT
CRPGGGPTDTQYF
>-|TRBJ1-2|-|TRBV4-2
TGTGCCAGCAGCCAAGTGGAACGGCAATATGGCTACACCTTC
CASSQVERQYGYTF
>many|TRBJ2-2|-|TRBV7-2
TGTGCCACGGGAACTCTTGGGGGAAACACCGGGGAGCTGTTTTTT
CATGTLGGNTGELFF
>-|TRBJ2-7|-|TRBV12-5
TGTGCTAGTGGTTTGGCAAGGGACCCCTCCTACGAGCAGTACTTC
CASGLARDPSYEQYF
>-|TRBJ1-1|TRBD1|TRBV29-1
TGCAGCGTTGAAGTTGGAGGACAGGGTGCTTTCTTT
CSVEVGGQGAFF
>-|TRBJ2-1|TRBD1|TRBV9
TGTGCCAGCAGCGTTTGGGACAGTACCTACAATGAGCAGTTCTTC
CASSVWDSTYNEQFF
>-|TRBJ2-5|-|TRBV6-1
TGTGCCAGCAGCGCGGGACCGACAGAGACCCAGTACTTC
CASSAGPTETQYF
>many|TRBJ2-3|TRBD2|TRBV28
TGTGCCAGCAGTTTTCTTGCGGGAGGCACAGATACGCAGTATTTT
CASSFLAGGTDTQYF
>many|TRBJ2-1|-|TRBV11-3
TGTGCCAGCAGCTTAGATCGAGTTAATGAGCAGTTCTTC
CASSLDRVNEQFF
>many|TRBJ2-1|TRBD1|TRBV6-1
TGTGCCAGCAGCTCAACGACAGGGGGCTACAATGAGCAGTTCTTC
CASSSTTGGYNEQFF
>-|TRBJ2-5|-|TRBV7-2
TGTGCCAGCAGTTGGAGTGGGAGTCGGGAGACCCAGTACTTC
CASSWSGSRETQYF
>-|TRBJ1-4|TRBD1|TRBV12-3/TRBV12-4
TGTACCAGCTGTTTAGCTGGCAGGGGGCGCCTTACGGCTAATGAAAAACTGTTTTTT
CTSCLAGRGRLTANEKLFF
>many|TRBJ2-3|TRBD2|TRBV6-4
TGTGCCAGCAGTGAATCTCCGGGGGGAGGAGCAGATACGCAGTATTTT
CASSESPGGGADTQYF
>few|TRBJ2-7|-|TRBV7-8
TGTGCCAGCAGTGAGCACGGGGGCGCGGCCGAGCAGTACTTC
CASSEHGGAAEQYF
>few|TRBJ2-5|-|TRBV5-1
TGCGCCAGCAGCCGACAGGCAGAGACCCAGTACTTC
CASSRQAETQYF
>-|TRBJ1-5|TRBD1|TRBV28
TGTGCCGCCCGGAGGGAGGGGGCGTTCAATCAGCCCCAGCATTTT
CAARREGAFNQPQHF
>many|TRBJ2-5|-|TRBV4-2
TGTGCCAGCAGCCAAGTTACGGGGAGTACGCAAGAGACCCAGTACTTC
CASSQVTGSTQETQYF
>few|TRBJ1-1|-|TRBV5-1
TGCGCCAGCAGCCTGGAAGGGGGAGTTCACACTGAAGCTTTCTTT
CASSLEGGVHTEAFF
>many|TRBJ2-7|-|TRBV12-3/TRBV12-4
TGTGCCAGCAGCTTCACACAGGGAAGGTACGAGCAGTACTTC
CASSFTQGRYEQYF
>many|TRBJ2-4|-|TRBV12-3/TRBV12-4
TGTGCCAGCAGTTTAGAGTCACAGCCCTTAGCCAAAAACATTCAGTACTTC
CASSLESQPLAKNIQYF
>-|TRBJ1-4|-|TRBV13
TGTGCCAGCAGCTTAGGGGGGGCGGCAACTAATGAAAAACTGTTTTTT
CASSLGGAATNEKLFF
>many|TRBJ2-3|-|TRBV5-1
TGCGCCAGCAGCCCGACTCAGGATACGCAGTATTTT
CASSPTQDTQYF
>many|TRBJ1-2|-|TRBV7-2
TGTGCCAGCAGCTTAGAACAGGGAGGCTATGGCTACACCTTC
CASSLEQGGYGYTF
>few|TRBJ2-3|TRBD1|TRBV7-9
TGTGCCAGCAGCCTACCGACAGGGATGAGGGCAGATACGCAGTATTTT
CASSLPTGMRADTQYF
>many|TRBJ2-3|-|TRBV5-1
TGCGCCAGCAGCTTTACACGGGGCACAGATACGCAGTATTTT
CASSFTRGTDTQYF
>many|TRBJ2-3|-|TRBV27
TGTGCCAGCAGCTGGTCAGCGGGTACGCAGTATTTT
CASSWSAGTQYF
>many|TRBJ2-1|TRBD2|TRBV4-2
TGTGCCAGCAGCCAAGATACCGGGGGGGCCTACAATGAGCAGTTCTTC
CASSQDTGGAYNEQFF
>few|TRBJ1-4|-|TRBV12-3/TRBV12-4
TGTGCCAGCAGTTTCGGGGCAACTAATGAAAAACTGTTTTTT
CASSFGATNEKLFF
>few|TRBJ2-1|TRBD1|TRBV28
TGTGCCAGCAGTTCAATACAGGGGGTTCTGGACAATGAGCAGTTCTTC
CASSSIQGVLDNEQFF
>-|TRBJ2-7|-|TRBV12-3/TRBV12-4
TGTGCCAGCAGTTTAGGGAGGGGGCTCGAGCAGTACTTC
CASSLGRGLEQYF
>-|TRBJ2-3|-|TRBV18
TGTGCCAGCTCACCTAAACGGCGGGGCGGGACAGATACGCAGTATTTT
CASSPKRRGGTDTQYF
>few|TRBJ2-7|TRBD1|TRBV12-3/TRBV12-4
TGTGCCAGCAATGGACAGGGGGACGAGCAGTACTTC
CASNGQGDEQYF
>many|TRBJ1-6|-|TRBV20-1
TGCAGTGCTAGAAATTGGGACGGTAATTCACCCCTCCACTTT
CSARNWDGNSPLHF
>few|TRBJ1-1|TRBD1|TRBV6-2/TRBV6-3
TGTGCCAGCAGACCAGACAGGGGAGAAGCTTTCTTT
CASRPDRGEAFF
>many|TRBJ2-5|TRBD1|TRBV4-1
TGCGCCAGCAGCCAAGACCTTCCTGGACAGGGTTCGGGAAGGGACCTTCAAGAGACCCAGTACTTC
CASSQDLPGQGSGRDLQETQYF
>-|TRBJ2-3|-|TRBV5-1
TGCGCCAGCAGCTTGAGGCTAGCGCGCACAGATACGCAGTATTTT
CASSLRLARTDTQYF
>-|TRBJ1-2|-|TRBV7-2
TGTGCCAGCAGCTTTTCCGAACGGAGTATATCATATGGCTACACCTTC
CASSFSERSISYGYTF
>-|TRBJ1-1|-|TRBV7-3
TGTGCCAGCAGATATGCACCGAACACTGAAGCTTTCTTT
CASRYAPNTEAFF
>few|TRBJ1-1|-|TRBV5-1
TGCGCCAGCAAGGGTACGATGAACACTGAAGCTTTCTTT
CASKGTMNTEAFF
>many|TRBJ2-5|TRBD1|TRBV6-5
TGTGCCAGCAGTTTGTACAGGGGAAGGGAGACCCAGTACTTC
CASSLYRGRETQYF
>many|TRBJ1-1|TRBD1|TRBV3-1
TGTGCCAGCAGCCACCGACAGGGCGGGACTGAAGCTTTCTTT
CASSHRQGGTEAFF